The T cell receptor (beta chain) described here comes from a study of shared clonotypes between healthy human individuals. Trimming took 3 bases from V and 3 from J, leaving 11 bases between them. In germline, CDR1 is LNHDA, CDR2 SQIVND (reference sequence). The CDR3 length is 14 residues. A split of CD4+ cells into CD45RA+ naive and CD45RA-negative memory subsets was performed. Study results and limitations: It was the non-shared clonotypes that had lower generation probabilities than clonotypes shared by all four donors.

The assay was immunoSEQ multiplex PCR, and TCRdb's table has in-frame clones only and misses some. The sample has some 2,100,000 clones, 90% to 97% seen once. Points on this clone: Its antigen is as yet unknown.

This clonotype was obtained from a man aged 18 to 29 in good health. The sequencing input was naive CD4+ T cells sorted from blood. The subset denotes: CD45RA+ positively selected. This chain connects TRBV19 to TRBJ1-2, with D hard to call. Written as DNA, the CDR3 is TGTGCCAGTAGTATTTTGAAGAGCTACTATGGCTACACCTTC. It translates to CASSILKSYYGYTF.